The rows below give T cell receptor beta chains drawn from one sample of a study of blood T cell repertoires in COVID-19. Sequencing used immunoSEQ multiplex PCR; TCRdb keeps in-frame clones, though not all of them. The table lists over 150,000 clones, roughly 90% of them singletons, with 15% to 20% in the top ten. The sequencing input was peripheral blood. Receptors originate from a man aged 50-60 years with COVID-19, enrolled during active disease. The CDR3 runs from the conserved cysteine through the conserved F or W. A D gene is named only where the DNA matches it firmly. Size tells how often a clone was seen (once, few, many) or the class of an expanded clone, and some rows leave it out.

J gene: TRBJ1-1
D gene: NA
V gene: TRBV4-1
clone size: NA
CDR3 protein: CASSTILGGVNTEAFF
CDR3 DNA: TGCGCCAGCAGCACAATCCTCGGAGGGGTGAACACTGAAGCTTTCTTT

J gene: TRBJ2-5
D gene: TRBD1
V gene: TRBV18
clone size: NA
CDR3 protein: CASSPFTGGRETQYF
CDR3 DNA: TGTGCCAGCTCACCCTTTACAGGGGGCAGGGAGACCCAGTACTTC

J gene: TRBJ1-2
D gene: TRBD1
V gene: TRBV5-1
clone size: NA
CDR3 protein: CASSRQGESDGYTF
CDR3 DNA: TGCGCCAGCAGCAGGCAGGGGGAAAGCGATGGCTACACCTTC

J gene: TRBJ2-2
D gene: TRBD2
V gene: TRBV11-2
clone size: NA
CDR3 protein: CASSLKAGLALTNTGELFF
CDR3 DNA: TGTGCCAGCAGCTTAAAGGCGGGACTAGCCCTAACGAACACCGGGGAGCTGTTTTTT

J gene: TRBJ1-4
D gene: NA
V gene: TRBV28
clone size: NA
CDR3 protein: CASSPPTGRNEKLFF
CDR3 DNA: TGTGCCAGCAGCCCACCCACAGGGAGAAATGAAAAACTGTTTTTT

J gene: TRBJ1-2
D gene: NA
V gene: TRBV6-5
clone size: NA
CDR3 protein: CASSPWQGNYGYTF
CDR3 DNA: TGTGCCAGCAGCCCCTGGCAGGGGAACTATGGCTACACCTTC

J gene: TRBJ2-7
D gene: NA
V gene: TRBV11-2
clone size: NA
CDR3 protein: CASSLRVQGRGYEQYF
CDR3 DNA: TGTGCCAGCAGCTTAAGGGTGCAGGGCAGAGGCTACGAGCAGTACTTC

J gene: TRBJ2-7
D gene: NA
V gene: TRBV6-5
clone size: NA
CDR3 protein: CASSIQGFNSYEQYF
CDR3 DNA: TGTGCCAGCAGTATTCAGGGTTTCAACTCCTACGAGCAGTACTTC

J gene: TRBJ2-7
D gene: NA
V gene: TRBV5-1
clone size: NA
CDR3 protein: CASSSNGPSSYEQYF
CDR3 DNA: TGCGCCAGCAGCTCGAACGGCCCTAGCTCCTACGAGCAGTACTTC

J gene: TRBJ1-4
D gene: NA
V gene: TRBV5-1
clone size: once
CDR3 protein: CASSSTGALNEKLFF
CDR3 DNA: TGCGCCAGCAGCTCGACAGGTGCACTGAATGAAAAACTGTTTTTT

J gene: TRBJ2-1
D gene: NA
V gene: TRBV15
clone size: NA
CDR3 protein: CATSAAVKQFF
CDR3 DNA: TGTGCCACCAGTGCAGCGGTTAAGCAGTTCTTC

J gene: TRBJ1-6
D gene: TRBD1
V gene: TRBV3-1/TRBV3-2
clone size: NA
CDR3 protein: CASSQSPGGNSPLHF
CDR3 DNA: TGTGCCAGCAGCCAGTCGCCAGGGGGTAATTCACCCCTCCACTTT

J gene: TRBJ2-1
D gene: TRBD1
V gene: TRBV4-2
clone size: NA
CDR3 protein: CASSRQSRGQSNEQFF
CDR3 DNA: TGTGCCAGCAGCCGGCAATCAAGGGGGCAGAGCAATGAGCAGTTCTTC

J gene: TRBJ2-2
D gene: NA
V gene: TRBV19
clone size: NA
CDR3 protein: CASRGRGLANTGELFF
CDR3 DNA: TGTGCCAGTAGAGGGCGGGGGCTGGCTAACACCGGGGAGCTGTTTTTT